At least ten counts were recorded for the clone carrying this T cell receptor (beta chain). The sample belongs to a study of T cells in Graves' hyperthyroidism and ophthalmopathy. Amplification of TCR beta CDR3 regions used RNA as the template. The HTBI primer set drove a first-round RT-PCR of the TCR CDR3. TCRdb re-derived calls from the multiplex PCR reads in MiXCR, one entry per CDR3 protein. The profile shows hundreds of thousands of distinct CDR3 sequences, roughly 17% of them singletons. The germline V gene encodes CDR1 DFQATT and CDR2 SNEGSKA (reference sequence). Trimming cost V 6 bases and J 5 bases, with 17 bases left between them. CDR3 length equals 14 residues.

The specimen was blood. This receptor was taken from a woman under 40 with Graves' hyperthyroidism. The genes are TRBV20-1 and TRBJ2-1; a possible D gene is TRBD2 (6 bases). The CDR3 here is CSARDPLANNEQFF. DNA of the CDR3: TGCAGTGCCCGTGACCCCCTAGCGAACAATGAGCAGTTCTTC.